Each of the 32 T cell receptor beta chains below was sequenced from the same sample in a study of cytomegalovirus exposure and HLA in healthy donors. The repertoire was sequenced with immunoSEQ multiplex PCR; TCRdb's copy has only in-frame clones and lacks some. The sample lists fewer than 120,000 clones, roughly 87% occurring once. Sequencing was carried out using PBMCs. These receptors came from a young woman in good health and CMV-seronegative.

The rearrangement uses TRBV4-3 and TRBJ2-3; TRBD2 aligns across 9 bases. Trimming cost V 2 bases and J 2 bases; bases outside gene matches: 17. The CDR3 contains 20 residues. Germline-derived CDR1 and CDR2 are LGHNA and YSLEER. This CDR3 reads CASSQTWRGGQHSTTDTQYF. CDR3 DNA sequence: TGCGCCAGCAGCCAAACATGGCGGGGGGGACAGCATTCAACCACAGATACGCAGTATTTT.

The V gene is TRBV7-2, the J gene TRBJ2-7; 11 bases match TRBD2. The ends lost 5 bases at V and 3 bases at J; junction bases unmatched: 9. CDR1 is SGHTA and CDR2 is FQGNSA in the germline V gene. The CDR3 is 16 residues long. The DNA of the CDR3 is TGTGCCAGCAGCAACGACCCGGGACTAGCGGACTACGAGCAGTACTTC. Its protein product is CASSNDPGLADYEQYF.

CDR3 DNA: TGTGCCAGCAGCCGGACTAGCGGCATTTACAATGAGCAGTTCTTC. This gives the protein CASSRTSGIYNEQFF. The chain has TRBV7-8 and TRBJ2-1, with 10 positions matching TRBD2. The CDR3 spans 15 residues. The V segment lost 5 bases and the J segment 4 bases; nucleotides outside the gene matches: 5. CDR1 and CDR2 from the germline V gene are SGHVS and FQNEAQ.

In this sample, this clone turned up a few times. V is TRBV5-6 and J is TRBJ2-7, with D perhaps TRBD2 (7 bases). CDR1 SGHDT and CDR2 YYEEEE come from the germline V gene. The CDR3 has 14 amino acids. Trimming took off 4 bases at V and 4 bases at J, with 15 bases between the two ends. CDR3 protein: CASSPGGRNYEQYF. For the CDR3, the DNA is TGTGCCAGCAGCCCGGGGGGCAGAAATTACGAGCAGTACTTC.

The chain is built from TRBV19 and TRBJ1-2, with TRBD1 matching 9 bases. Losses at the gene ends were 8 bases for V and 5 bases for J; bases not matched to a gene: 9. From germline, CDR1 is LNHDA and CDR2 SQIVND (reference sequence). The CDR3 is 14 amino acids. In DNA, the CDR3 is TGTGCCAGTGCCAGCCGAGGACAGGGGTATGGCTACACCTTC. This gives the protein CASASRGQGYGYTF.

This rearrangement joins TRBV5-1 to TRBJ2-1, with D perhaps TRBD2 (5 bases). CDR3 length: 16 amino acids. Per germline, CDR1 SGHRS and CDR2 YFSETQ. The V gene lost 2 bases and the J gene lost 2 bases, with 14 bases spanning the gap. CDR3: CASSFSGLGAYNEQFF. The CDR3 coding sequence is TGCGCCAGCAGCTTTTCTGGTCTCGGGGCCTACAATGAGCAGTTCTTC.

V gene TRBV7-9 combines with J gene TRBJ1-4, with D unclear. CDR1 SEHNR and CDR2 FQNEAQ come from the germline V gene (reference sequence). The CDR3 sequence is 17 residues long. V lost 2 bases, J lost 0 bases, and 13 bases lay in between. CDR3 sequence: CASSLLAEGPTNEKLFF. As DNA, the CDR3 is TGTGCCAGCAGCTTATTAGCCGAGGGCCCAACTAATGAAAAACTGTTTTTT.

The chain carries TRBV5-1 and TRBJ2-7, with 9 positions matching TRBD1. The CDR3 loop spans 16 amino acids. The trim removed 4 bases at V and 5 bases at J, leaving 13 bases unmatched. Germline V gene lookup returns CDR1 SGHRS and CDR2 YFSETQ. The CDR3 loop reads CASSPTRGTGMDEQYF. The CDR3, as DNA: TGCGCCAGCAGCCCCACCCGTGGGACAGGGATGGACGAGCAGTACTTC.

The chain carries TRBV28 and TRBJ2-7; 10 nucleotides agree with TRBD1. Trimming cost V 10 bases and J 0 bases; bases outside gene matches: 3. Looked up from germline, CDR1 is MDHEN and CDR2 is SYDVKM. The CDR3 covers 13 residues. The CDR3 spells CATRDRGSYEQYF. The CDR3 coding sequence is TGTGCCACCCGGGACAGGGGCTCCTACGAGCAGTACTTC.

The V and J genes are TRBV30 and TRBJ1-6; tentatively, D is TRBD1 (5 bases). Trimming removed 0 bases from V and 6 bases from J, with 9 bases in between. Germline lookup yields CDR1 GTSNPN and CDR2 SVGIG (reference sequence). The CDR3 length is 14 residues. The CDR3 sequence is CAWSVPRANSPLHF. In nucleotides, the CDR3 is TGTGCCTGGAGTGTACCCAGGGCTAATTCACCCCTCCACTTT.

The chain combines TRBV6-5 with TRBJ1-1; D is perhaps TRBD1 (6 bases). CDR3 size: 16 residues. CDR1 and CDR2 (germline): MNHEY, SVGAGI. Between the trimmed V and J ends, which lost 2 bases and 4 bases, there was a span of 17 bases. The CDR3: CASSYNRYRASTEAFF. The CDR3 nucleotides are TGTGCCAGCAGTTACAACCGGTACAGGGCATCCACTGAAGCTTTCTTT.

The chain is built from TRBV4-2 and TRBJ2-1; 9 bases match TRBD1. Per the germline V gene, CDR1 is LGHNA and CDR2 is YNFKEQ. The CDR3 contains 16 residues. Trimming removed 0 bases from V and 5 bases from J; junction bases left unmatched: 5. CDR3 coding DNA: TGTGCCAGCAGCCAAGATCTCGGGACAGGGAACAATGAGCAGTTCTTC. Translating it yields CASSQDLGTGNNEQFF.

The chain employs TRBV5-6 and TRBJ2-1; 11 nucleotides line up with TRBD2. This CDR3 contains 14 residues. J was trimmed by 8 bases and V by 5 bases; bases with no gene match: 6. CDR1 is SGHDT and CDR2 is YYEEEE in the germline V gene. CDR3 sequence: CASSPGLADDEQFF. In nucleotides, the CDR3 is TGTGCCAGCAGTCCGGGACTAGCGGACGATGAGCAGTTCTTC.

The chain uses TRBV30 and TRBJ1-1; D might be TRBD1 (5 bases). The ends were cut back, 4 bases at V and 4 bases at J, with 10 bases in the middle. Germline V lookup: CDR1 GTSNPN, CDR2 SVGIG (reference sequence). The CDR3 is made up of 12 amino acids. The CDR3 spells CAWTAGPTEAFF. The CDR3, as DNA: TGTGCCTGGACAGCGGGGCCCACTGAAGCTTTCTTT.

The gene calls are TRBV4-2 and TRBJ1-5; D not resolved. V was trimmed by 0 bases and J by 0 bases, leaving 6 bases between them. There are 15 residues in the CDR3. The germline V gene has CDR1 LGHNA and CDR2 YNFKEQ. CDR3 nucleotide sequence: TGTGCCAGCAGCCAAGATGTAGATAGCAATCAGCCCCAGCATTTT. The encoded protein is CASSQDVDSNQPQHF.

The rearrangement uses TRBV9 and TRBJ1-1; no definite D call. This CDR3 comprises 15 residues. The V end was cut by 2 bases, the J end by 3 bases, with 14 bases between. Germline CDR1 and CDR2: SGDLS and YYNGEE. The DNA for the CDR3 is TGTGCCAGCAGCGTTACTCCACTCACCGACACTGAAGCTTTCTTT. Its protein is CASSVTPLTDTEAFF.

The CDR3, as DNA: TGTGCCAGCAGCTTACTGGGCGGGAGAGGGCCCCAGCATTTT. This codes for CASSLLGGRGPQHF. The genes are TRBV11-2 and TRBJ1-5; no firm D call. Germline V gene lookup returns CDR1 SGHAT and CDR2 FQNNGV. The V gene lost 2 bases and the J gene lost 9 bases, with 14 bases spanning the gap. The CDR3 has 14 amino acids.

The CDR3 sequence is CASSLAVVAGGTGELFF. The DNA for the CDR3 is TGCGCCAGCAGCTTGGCCGTAGTCGCAGGGGGCACCGGGGAGCTGTTTTTT. This chain links TRBV5-1 with TRBJ2-2, with TRBD1 matching over 7 bases. The V segment lost 0 bases and the J segment 4 bases; nucleotides outside the gene matches: 9. CDR3 length: 17 residues. Germline CDR1 is SGHRS and CDR2 is YFSETQ.

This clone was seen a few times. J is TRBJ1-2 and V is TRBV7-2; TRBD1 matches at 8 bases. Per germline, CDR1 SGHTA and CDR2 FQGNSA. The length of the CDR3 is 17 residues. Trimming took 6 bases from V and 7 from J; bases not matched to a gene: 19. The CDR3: CASRPHPSDRVSGGYTF. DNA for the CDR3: TGTGCCAGCAGGCCTCATCCGTCGGACAGGGTGAGTGGTGGCTACACCTTC.

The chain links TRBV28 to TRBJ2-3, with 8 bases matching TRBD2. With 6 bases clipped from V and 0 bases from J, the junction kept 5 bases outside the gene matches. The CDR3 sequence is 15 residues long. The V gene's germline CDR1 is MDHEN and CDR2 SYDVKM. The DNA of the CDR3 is TGTGCCAGCAGCGTCGGGGGGGCGAGCACAGATACGCAGTATTTT. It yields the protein CASSVGGASTDTQYF. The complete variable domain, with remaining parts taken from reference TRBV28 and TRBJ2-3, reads DVKVTQSSRYLVKRTGEKVFLECVQDMDHENMFWYRQDPGLGLRLIYFSYDVKMKEKGDIPEGYSVSREKKERFSLILESASTNQTSMYLCASSVGGASTDTQYFGPGTRLTVL.

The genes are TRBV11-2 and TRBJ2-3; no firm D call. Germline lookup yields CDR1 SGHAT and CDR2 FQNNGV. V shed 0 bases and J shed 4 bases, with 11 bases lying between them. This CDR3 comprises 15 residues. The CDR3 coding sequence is TGTGCCAGCAGCTTAGAACTATTCTCGGCAGATACGCAGTATTTT. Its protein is CASSLELFSADTQYF.

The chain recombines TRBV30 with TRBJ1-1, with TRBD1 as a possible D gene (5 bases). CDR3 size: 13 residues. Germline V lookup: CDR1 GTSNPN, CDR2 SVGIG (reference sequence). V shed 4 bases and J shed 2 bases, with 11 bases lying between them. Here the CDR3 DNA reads TGTGCCTGGACCCCGGACACAAACACTGAAGCTTTCTTT. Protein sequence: CAWTPDTNTEAFF.

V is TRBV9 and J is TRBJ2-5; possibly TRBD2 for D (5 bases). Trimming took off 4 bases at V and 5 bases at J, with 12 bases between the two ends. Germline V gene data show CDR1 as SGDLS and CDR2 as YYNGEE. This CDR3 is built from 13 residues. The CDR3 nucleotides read TGTGCCAGCAGCTCCCAATCGGGGGAGACCCAGTACTTC. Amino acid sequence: CASSSQSGETQYF.

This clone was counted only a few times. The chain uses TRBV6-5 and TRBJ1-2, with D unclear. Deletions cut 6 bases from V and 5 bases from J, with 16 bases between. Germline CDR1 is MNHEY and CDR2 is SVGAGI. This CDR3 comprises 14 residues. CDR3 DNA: TGTGCCAGCAGCCTCCCCGGAGGGATGTATGGCTACACCTTC. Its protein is CASSLPGGMYGYTF.

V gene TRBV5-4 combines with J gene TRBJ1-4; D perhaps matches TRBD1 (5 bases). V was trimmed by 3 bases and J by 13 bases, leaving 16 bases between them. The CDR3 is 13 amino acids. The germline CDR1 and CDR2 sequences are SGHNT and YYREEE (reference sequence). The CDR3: CASSSSGLSRLFF. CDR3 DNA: TGTGCCAGCAGCTCCTCAGGGCTTAGCAGACTGTTTTTT.

The CDR3 bases are TGTGCCAGCTCACCACGGGACAGCTACGAGCAGTACTTC. Translation gives CASSPRDSYEQYF. The chain uses TRBV18 and TRBJ2-7; 7 bases are shared with TRBD1. V trimming: 1 base; J trimming: 3 bases; junction bases outside the gene matches: 0. This CDR3 spans 13 amino acids. Germline assignment: CDR1 KGHSH and CDR2 LQKENI.

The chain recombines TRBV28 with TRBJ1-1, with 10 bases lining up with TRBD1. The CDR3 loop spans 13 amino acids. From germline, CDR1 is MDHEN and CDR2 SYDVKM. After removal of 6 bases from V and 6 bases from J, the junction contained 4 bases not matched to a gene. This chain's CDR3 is CASRTDRGAEAFF. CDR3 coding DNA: TGTGCCAGCAGGACGGACAGGGGGGCTGAAGCTTTCTTT. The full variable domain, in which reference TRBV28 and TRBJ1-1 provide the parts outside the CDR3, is DVKVTQSSRYLVKRTGEKVFLECVQDMDHENMFWYRQDPGLGLRLIYFSYDVKMKEKGDIPEGYSVSREKKERFSLILESASTNQTSMYLCASRTDRGAEAFFGQGTRLTVV.

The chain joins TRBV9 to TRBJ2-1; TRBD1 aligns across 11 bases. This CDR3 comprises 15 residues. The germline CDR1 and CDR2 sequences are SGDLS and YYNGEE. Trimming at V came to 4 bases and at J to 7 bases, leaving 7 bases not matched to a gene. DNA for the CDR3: TGTGCCAGCAGCACGGGGACAGGGGGTAGAAATGAGCAGTTCTTC. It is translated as CASSTGTGGRNEQFF.

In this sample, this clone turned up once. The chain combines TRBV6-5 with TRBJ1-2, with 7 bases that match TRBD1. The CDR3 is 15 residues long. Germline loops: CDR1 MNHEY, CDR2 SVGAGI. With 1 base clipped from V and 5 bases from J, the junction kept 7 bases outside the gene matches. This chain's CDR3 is CASSYFGTVKYGYTF. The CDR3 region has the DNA TGTGCCAGCAGTTACTTCGGGACAGTAAAATATGGCTACACCTTC.

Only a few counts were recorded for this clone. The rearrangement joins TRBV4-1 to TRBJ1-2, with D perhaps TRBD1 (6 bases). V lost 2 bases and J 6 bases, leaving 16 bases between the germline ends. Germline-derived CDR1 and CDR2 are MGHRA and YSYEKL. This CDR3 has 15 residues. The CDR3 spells CASSQSGSGANGYTF. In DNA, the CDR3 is TGCGCCAGCAGCCAATCTGGTTCAGGGGCCAATGGCTACACCTTC.

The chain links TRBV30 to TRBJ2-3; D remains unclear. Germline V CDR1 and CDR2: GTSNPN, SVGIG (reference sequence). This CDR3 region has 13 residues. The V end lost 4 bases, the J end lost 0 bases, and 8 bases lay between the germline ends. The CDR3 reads CAWNDGSTDTQYF. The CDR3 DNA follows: TGTGCCTGGAACGACGGGAGCACAGATACGCAGTATTTT. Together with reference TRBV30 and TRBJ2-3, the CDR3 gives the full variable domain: SQTIHQWPATLVQPVGSPLSLECTVEGTSNPNLYWYRQAAGRGLQLLFYSVGIGQISSEVPQNLSASRPQDRQFILSSKKLLLSDSGFYLCAWNDGSTDTQYFGPGTRLTVL.

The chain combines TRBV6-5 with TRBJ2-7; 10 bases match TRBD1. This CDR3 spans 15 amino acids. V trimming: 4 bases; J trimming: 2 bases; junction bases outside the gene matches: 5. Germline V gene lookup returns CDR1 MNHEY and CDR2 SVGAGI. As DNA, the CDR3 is TGTGCCAGCAGTTTCCGGGACAGGGGTACCTACGAGCAGTACTTC. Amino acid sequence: CASSFRDRGTYEQYF.